Presented here are 4 T cell receptor beta chains from one specimen sequenced in a study of blood T cells in healthy people across ages. A J-beta primer mix and a sample-barcoded 5' primer were used in a second PCR of about 7 to 12 cycles. TCRdb called the 5' RACE reads again in MiXCR, with one record for every CDR3 protein. The sample consists of some 550,000 distinct CDR3 sequences, less than 60% of them appearing once. The source material was blood. These receptors were collected from a man older than 75 in good health.

CDR3 loop: CSTGGGADTQYF. CDR3 bases: TGCAGCACAGGCGGGGGAGCAGATACGCAGTATTTT. The V gene is TRBV29-1, the J gene TRBJ2-3; TRBD2 agrees at 7 bases. The CDR3 sequence is 12 residues long. V was clipped by 8 bases and J by 4 bases; unmatched bases: 6. Germline CDR1 is SQVTM and CDR2 is ANQGSEA.

The rearrangement joins TRBV7-2 to TRBJ2-7; D is possibly TRBD1 or TRBD2 (7 bases each). Germline loops: CDR1 SGHTA, CDR2 FQGNSA. The CDR3 contains 16 residues. V dropped 3 bases and J dropped 4 bases, with 19 bases sitting between them. The CDR3 DNA follows: TGTGCCAGCAGCTTTGGGTACGGCAGGGGGGGTTACGAGCAGTACTTC. Translation: CASSFGYGRGGYEQYF.

The chain uses TRBV21-1 and TRBJ2-1. TRBV21-1 is termed a pseudogene. The length of the CDR3 is 11 residues. This CDR3 reads CASSKAETQFF. The CDR3 DNA reads as TGTGCCAGCAGCAAAGCAGAGACCCAGTTCTTC.

The chain employs TRBV12-3 or TRBV12-4 and TRBJ2-1; possibly TRBD1 or TRBD2 for D (6 bases each). The end of the DNA fits TRBJ2-7 better, so the J call may be wrong. This CDR3 region has 19 residues. The CDR3 sequence: CASSLDFRRGDKTYNEQYF. The DNA of the CDR3 is TGTGCCAGCAGTTTAGATTTTAGGAGGGGGGACAAAACCTACAATGAGCAGTACTTC.